In its sample, the clone carrying this T cell receptor beta chain was seen many times. The antigen remains undetermined. Each library that profiled naive CD8 cells came from roughly 18,000 to 920,000 sorted cells with 10%, 30% or 50% RNA. The data originate from a study of molecular identifiers for immune sequencing clone quantification. For the study at large: Five aliquots were made in replicates from the RNA of around 18,000 or 91,000 naive CD8 cells, and four were sequenced. General study results and limits: Spiked Jurkat TCR RNA equivalent to one cell was reportedly detectable in some 960,000 naive cells. Barcode-sharing identical TCR molecules could underestimate highly expanded clone sizes.

TCRdb re-derived calls from the PCR reads in MiXCR, one entry per CDR3 protein. Of around 460,000 distinct CDR3 sequences detected, around 21% appear once; the ten largest clones hold about 0.84%. Source material: naive CD8+ T cells from blood, with Jurkat cell RNA spiked in. Regarding subset: FACS-sorted CD8+CD4-CCR7+CD45RA+ naive T cells. This clonotype was sampled from a human donor in good health. Some libraries in this study had Jurkat cell RNA spiked in.

CDR3: CASSLIQYGSGANVLTF. CDR3 DNA sequence: TGTGCCAGCAGCTTAATCCAGTATGGGTCTGGGGCCAACGTCCTGACTTTC. V and J are TRBV11-2 and TRBJ2-6; D not resolved. This CDR3 comprises 17 residues. Germline assignment: CDR1 SGHAT and CDR2 FQNNGV. The V end was cut by 2 bases, the J end by 1 base, with 12 bases between.